This TCR beta chain was sequenced in a study of breast tumors, draining lymph nodes, adjacent tissues. Points from the study as a whole: Data only fit, rather than demonstrated, lymph node origin of most tumor T cells.

Per the germline V gene, CDR1 is LNHNV and CDR2 is YYDKDF (reference sequence). Germline trimming cut 5 bases from V and 1 base from J; bases unmatched to any gene: 7. The CDR3 has 16 amino acids. This clonotype was recorded many times. Its target is not known. TCRdb re-analysed the multiplex PCR reads in MiXCR, keeping a single row per CDR3 protein. Of about 140,000 distinct CDR3 sequences in the sample, approximately 32% were seen once. Breast cancer patients provided tissue from their axillary draining lymph nodes. The sample comprised axillary lymph node tissue. The V gene is TRBV15, the J gene TRBJ2-3, with 9 nucleotides matching TRBD1. This receptor was taken from a female donor with breast cancer. Some clones in this sample may be carry-over from other donors' samples. This chain's CDR3 is CATSPSRTGGTDTQYF. The DNA of the CDR3 is TGTGCCACCAGCCCCTCCCGGACAGGGGGCACAGATACGCAGTATTTT.